The next 17 T cell receptor beta chains were all read from a single sample in a study of blood T cell repertoires in COVID-19 (dated by TCRdb to 2019 to 2021). Library construction relied on the immunoSEQ multiplex PCR assay. TCRdb took over this immuneACCESS table, retaining in-frame rearrangements with V and J assigned. Such tables are incomplete; in checked studies, under half of the missing clones stem from an unresolved V gene, and the remainder is unexplained. In this sample the table shows about 150,000 clones, 84% of which occur a single time. The top ten clones comprise under 7% of the sample. Sequenced: PBMCs or T cells enriched from blood (not recorded which). The receptors originated from a woman in her 50s who had been exposed to COVID-19.

The chain recombines TRBV27 with TRBJ1-6; TRBD1 agrees at 11 bases. This CDR3 contains 15 residues. Trimming took 7 bases from V and 8 from J; bases not matched to a gene: 7. Per the germline V gene, CDR1 is MNHEY and CDR2 is SMNVEV (reference sequence). CDR3 coding DNA: TGTGCCAGCAACTCCCGGGACAGGGGGGATTCACCCCTCCACTTT. Translating gives CASNSRDRGDSPLHF.

The genes are TRBV18 and TRBJ1-1, with a tentative D call TRBD1 (6 bases). Trimming cost V 1 base and J 3 bases, with 15 bases left between them. Germline values: CDR1 KGHSH, CDR2 LQKENI. The CDR3 has 16 residues. The CDR3: CASSPLESGGHTEAFF. The CDR3 nucleotides are TGTGCCAGCTCACCACTGGAGTCTGGGGGCCACACTGAAGCTTTCTTT.

This chain connects TRBV2 to TRBJ1-5; 7 bases fit TRBD1. The CDR3 totals 13 residues. With V trimmed by 8 bases and J by 4 bases, 5 bases remained unmatched. Germline assignment: CDR1 SNHLY and CDR2 FYNNEI. The CDR3: CASLDRLNQPQHF. The DNA for the CDR3 is TGTGCCAGCTTGGACAGGCTAAATCAGCCCCAGCATTTT.

V is TRBV9 and J is TRBJ1-6; D might be TRBD1 (6 bases). V lost 3 bases to trimming and J lost 4 bases, with 23 bases between them. The germline V gene encodes CDR1 SGDLS and CDR2 YYNGEE. The CDR3 has 19 amino acids. The CDR3 region is CASSGSLTGQSRYNSPLHF. The CDR3 region has the DNA TGTGCCAGCAGCGGGTCGCTTACAGGACAGAGCCGTTATAATTCACCCCTCCACTTT.

This clone was observed once. The CDR3, as DNA: TGTGCCAGCAGCTTAGATCTGGGGAGCTCTGGAAACACCATATATTTT. Translated, it gives CASSLDLGSSGNTIYF. The V call is TRBV7-6, the J call TRBJ1-3; no clear D gene. Per germline, CDR1 SGHVS and CDR2 FNYEAQ. The V gene lost 1 base and the J gene lost 0 bases, with 10 bases spanning the gap. The CDR3 has 16 residues.

V is TRBV19 and J is TRBJ1-1; D ambiguous. Germline V gene data show CDR1 as LNHDA and CDR2 as SQIVND (reference sequence). The CDR3 consists of 12 residues. V was trimmed by 8 bases and J by 0 bases, leaving 7 bases between them. The CDR3 loop reads CASAGVNTEAFF. In DNA form, the CDR3 reads TGTGCCAGTGCTGGAGTGAACACTGAAGCTTTCTTT.

The chain recombines TRBV10-1 with TRBJ2-3; D is unresolved. V gave up 0 bases and J gave up 1 base, with 8 bases separating them. The germline gives CDR1 WNHNN, CDR2 SYGVQD (reference sequence). The CDR3 extends over 15 amino acids. The CDR3 reads CASSESSHRTDTQYF. In nucleotides, the CDR3 is TGCGCCAGCAGTGAGTCGAGTCACCGCACAGATACGCAGTATTTT.

This clone appeared a single time. J is TRBJ1-4 and V is TRBV6-7; 7 bases align to TRBD1. TRBV6-7 is annotated as an ORF whose role is uncertain. Trimming at V came to 1 base and at J to 8 bases, leaving 13 bases not matched to a gene. This CDR3 has 17 residues. The DNA for the CDR3 is TGTGCCAGCAGTTACTTTAAGACGACAGGGCGGCGAGAAAAACTGTTTTTT. It is translated as CASSYFKTTGRREKLFF.

This clone appeared once. This chain links TRBV5-5 with TRBJ2-5, with D possibly being TRBD2 (5 bases). Germline V gene data show CDR1 as SGHKS and CDR2 as YYEKEE (reference sequence). The V gene lost 4 bases and the J gene lost 5 bases, with 15 bases spanning the gap. CDR3 length: 14 residues. The CDR3 bases are TGTGCCAGCAGCCCGGGCAATCGGAGGGAGACCCAGTACTTC. This gives the protein CASSPGNRRETQYF.

V gene TRBV14 combines with J gene TRBJ2-5; D is ambiguous. Germline V gene data show CDR1 as SGHDN and CDR2 as FVKESK. The V end lost 1 base, the J end lost 7 bases, and 7 bases lay between the germline ends. CDR3 length: 12 residues. In nucleotides, the CDR3 is TGTGCCAGCAGCCAAGGACTTTCGACCCAGTACTTC. This codes for CASSQGLSTQYF.

The chain uses TRBV29-1 and TRBJ2-3; possibly TRBD2 for D (6 bases). The germline CDR1 and CDR2 sequences are SQVTM and ANQGSEA. Trimming stripped 4 bases from V and 3 bases from J, with 23 bases between. This CDR3 contains 17 residues. CDR3 protein: CSVAGETSQGGTDTQYF. In DNA, the CDR3 is TGCAGCGTTGCGGGGGAAACGAGTCAGGGCGGAACAGATACGCAGTATTTT.

This chain uses TRBV27 with TRBJ2-2; 10 positions agree with TRBD1. Germline CDR1 and CDR2: MNHEY and SMNVEV (reference sequence). This CDR3 is 16 amino acids long. V lost 2 bases, J lost 3 bases, and 3 bases stayed unmatched. This CDR3 is CASSLVTGGYTGELFF. CDR3 sequence (DNA): TGTGCCAGCAGTTTAGTGACAGGGGGCTACACCGGGGAGCTGTTTTTT.

The chain joins TRBV29-1 to TRBJ1-5; unclear D gene. CDR1 and CDR2 from the germline V gene are SQVTM and ANQGSEA. The CDR3 runs to 13 residues. V lost 5 bases, J lost 0 bases, and 8 bases lay in between. The CDR3 is CSVLAYSNQPQHF. The CDR3, as DNA: TGCAGCGTTCTAGCTTATAGCAATCAGCCCCAGCATTTT.

The chain carries TRBV19 and TRBJ2-5; D is perhaps TRBD2 (6 bases). V lost 4 bases and J 4 bases, leaving 16 bases between the germline ends. The CDR3 is 15 amino acids. Germline CDR1 and CDR2: LNHDA and SQIVND (reference sequence). The CDR3 DNA reads as TGTGCCAGTAGTAGGTGGGGGGATTCGTCAGAGACCCAGTACTTC. This gives the protein CASSRWGDSSETQYF.

The chain recombines TRBV6-4 with TRBJ2-2; D gene ambiguous. This CDR3 contains 13 residues. V lost 2 bases to trimming and J lost 4 bases, with 5 bases between them. The germline V gene encodes CDR1 MRHNA and CDR2 SNTAGT. CDR3 bases: TGTGCCAGCAGTGACACAACCACCGGGGAGCTGTTTTTT. It yields the protein CASSDTTTGELFF.

The chain couples TRBV5-1 to TRBJ2-1; 10 bases fit TRBD1. The V gene's germline CDR1 is SGHRS and CDR2 YFSETQ. This CDR3 contains 18 residues. The V gene end was trimmed by 4 bases and the J gene end by 9 bases; junction bases not matched to a gene: 19. The CDR3 DNA reads TGCGCCAGCAGCATGGCGGGACAGGGGATGGGCCTAATGGGTGAGCAGTTCTTC. It translates to CASSMAGQGMGLMGEQFF. Together with reference TRBV5-1 and TRBJ2-1, the CDR3 gives the full variable domain: KAGVTQTPRYLIKTRGQQVTLSCSPISGHRSVSWYQQTPGQGLQFLFEYFSETQRNKGNFPGRFSGRQFSNSRSEMNVSTLELGDSALYLCASSMAGQGMGLMGEQFFGPGTRLTVL.

The sample holds one count of this clone. The gene calls are TRBV7-2 and TRBJ1-3, with a weak D call TRBD1 (6 bases). The CDR3 runs to 13 residues. V shed 5 bases and J shed 6 bases, with 11 bases lying between them. CDR1 and CDR2 from the germline V gene are SGHTA and FQGNSA. The CDR3 loop is CASSPDRPNTIYF. CDR3 bases: TGTGCCAGCAGCCCCGACAGGCCAAACACCATATATTTT.